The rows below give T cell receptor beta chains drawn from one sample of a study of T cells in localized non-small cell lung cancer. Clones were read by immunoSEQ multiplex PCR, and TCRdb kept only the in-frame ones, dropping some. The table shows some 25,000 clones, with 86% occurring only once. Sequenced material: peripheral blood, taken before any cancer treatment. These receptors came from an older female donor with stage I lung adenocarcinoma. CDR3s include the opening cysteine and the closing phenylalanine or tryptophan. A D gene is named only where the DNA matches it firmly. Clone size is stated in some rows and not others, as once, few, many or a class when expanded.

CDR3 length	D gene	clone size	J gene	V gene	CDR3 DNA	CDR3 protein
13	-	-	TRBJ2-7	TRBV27	TGTGCCAGCAGTTACCGCTACTCCTACGAGCAGTACTTC	CASSYRYSYEQYF
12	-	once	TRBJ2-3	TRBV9	TGTGCCAGCAGCGGAATCACAGATACGCAGTATTTT	CASSGITDTQYF
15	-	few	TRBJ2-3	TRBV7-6	TGTGCCAGCAGCTACAGCAGGGGTCTGACAGATACGCAGTATTTT	CASSYSRGLTDTQYF
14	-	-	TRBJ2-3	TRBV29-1	TGCAGCGTTGTTGTAGGGGGGTTCGCAGATACGCAGTATTTT	CSVVVGGFADTQYF
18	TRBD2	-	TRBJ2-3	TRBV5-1	TGCGCCAGCAGCCCCCTCGGTGCTACTAGCGGGGGCACAGATACGCAGTATTTT	CASSPLGATSGGTDTQYF
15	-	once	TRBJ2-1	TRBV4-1	TGCGCCAGCAGCCCTCCGACTGGACTTTACAATGAGCAGTTCTTC	CASSPPTGLYNEQFF
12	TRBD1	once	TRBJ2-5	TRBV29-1	TGCAGCGCCAGGACAGGCCAAGAGACCCAGTACTTC	CSARTGQETQYF
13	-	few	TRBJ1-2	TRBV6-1	TGTGCCGGGGGGCAGGGCTATAACTATGGCTACACCTTC	CAGGQGYNYGYTF
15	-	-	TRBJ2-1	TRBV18	TGTGCCAGCTCACCCAGGACCTCAGGCTACAATGAGCAGTTCTTC	CASSPRTSGYNEQFF
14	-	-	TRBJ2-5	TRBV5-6	TGTGCCAGCAGCTTGGGTCAGGGGTGGGATACCCAGTACTTC	CASSLGQGWDTQYF
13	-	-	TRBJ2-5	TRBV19	TGTGCCAGTAGGGGCAGGCTTCGAGAGACCCAGTACTTC	CASRGRLRETQYF
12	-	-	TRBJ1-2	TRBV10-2	TGCGCCAGCAGGCCGACAGGAGGTGGCTACACCTTC	CASRPTGGGYTF
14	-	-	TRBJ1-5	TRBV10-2	TGCGCCAGCAGTAAAACGGGGGGCAATCAGCCCCAGCATTTT	CASSKTGGNQPQHF
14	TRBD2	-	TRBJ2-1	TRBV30	TGTGCCTGGAGTGAAGGGCGGGGGGGAATTGAGCAGTTCTTC	CAWSEGRGGIEQFF
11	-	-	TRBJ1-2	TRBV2	TGTGCCAGCAGCTGGGGTTATGGCTACACCTTC	CASSWGYGYTF
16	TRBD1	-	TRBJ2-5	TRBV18	TGTGCCAGCTCACCAGGGGCAGCTCCAGGGGGAGAGACCCAGTACTTC	CASSPGAAPGGETQYF
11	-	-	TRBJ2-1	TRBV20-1	TGCAGTGCTAGAGAAGCGAGTGAGCAGTTCTTC	CSAREASEQFF
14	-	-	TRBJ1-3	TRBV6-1	TGTGCCAGCAAAAAGGAAAGATCTGGAAACACCATATATTTT	CASKKERSGNTIYF
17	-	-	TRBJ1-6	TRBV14	TGTGCCAGCAGCCAAGAAGTCATCGGATTCGGTGGTTCACCCCTCCACTTT	CASSQEVIGFGGSPLHF
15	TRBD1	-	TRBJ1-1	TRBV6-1	TGTGCCAGCAGTGAAGCAGGGACAGGGAACACTGAAGCTTTCTTT	CASSEAGTGNTEAFF
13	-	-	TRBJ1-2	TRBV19	TGTGCCAGTAGTAGTGGAGGGGGCTATGGCTACACCTTC	CASSSGGGYGYTF
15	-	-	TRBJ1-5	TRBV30	TGTGCCTGGAGTCTGAGAAGCGGAAGCAATCAGCCCCAGCATTTT	CAWSLRSGSNQPQHF
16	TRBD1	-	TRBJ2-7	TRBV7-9	TGTGCCAGCAGCCCAAGTACCGGGACAGGGGTTTACGAGCAGTACTTC	CASSPSTGTGVYEQYF
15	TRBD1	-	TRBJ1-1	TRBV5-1	TGCGCCAGCAGCCCCGGACAGGAACCGAACACTGAAGCTTTCTTT	CASSPGQEPNTEAFF
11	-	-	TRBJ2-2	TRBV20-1	TGCAGTGCTAGCCGGGCCGGGGAGCTGTTTTTT	CSASRAGELFF
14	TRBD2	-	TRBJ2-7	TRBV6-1	TGTGCCAGCAACCCAGCGGGAGTCAGGTACGAGCAGTACTTC	CASNPAGVRYEQYF
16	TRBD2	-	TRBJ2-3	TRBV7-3	TGTGCCAGCAGCGACACCGGACTAGCGGCCACAGATACGCAGTATTTT	CASSDTGLAATDTQYF
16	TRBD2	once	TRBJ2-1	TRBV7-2	TGTGCCAGCAGCTCGTCGGGGGGGAGCTCCTACAATGAGCAGTTCTTC	CASSSSGGSSYNEQFF
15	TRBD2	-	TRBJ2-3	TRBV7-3	TGTGCCAGCAGCTTAACTAGCGGGAAGGGAGATACGCAGTATTTT	CASSLTSGKGDTQYF
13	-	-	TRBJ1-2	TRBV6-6	TGTGCCAGCAGCCTAATACCGGGAGGTGGCTACACCTTC	CASSLIPGGGYTF
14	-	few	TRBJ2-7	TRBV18	TGTGCCAGCTCACCACTCGACGGTGCCTACGAGCAGTACTTC	CASSPLDGAYEQYF
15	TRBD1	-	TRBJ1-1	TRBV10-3	TGTGCCATCAGTGAGATCGGACAGGGGAACACTGAAGCTTTCTTT	CAISEIGQGNTEAFF
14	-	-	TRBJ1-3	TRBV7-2	TGTGCCAGTACCCCCGCGGGATCTGGAAACACCATATATTTT	CASTPAGSGNTIYF
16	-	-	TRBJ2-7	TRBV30	TGTGCCTGGAGTGTAATGTGGGTAACCAGGTCCTACGAGCAGTACTTC	CAWSVMWVTRSYEQYF
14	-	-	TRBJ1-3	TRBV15	TGTGCCACCAGCAGAGAGATGACTGGAAACACCATATATTTT	CATSREMTGNTIYF
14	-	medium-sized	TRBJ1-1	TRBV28	TGTGCCAGCAACCGGGGGTTAGAGAACACTGAAGCTTTCTTT	CASNRGLENTEAFF
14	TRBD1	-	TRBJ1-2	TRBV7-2	TGTGCCAGCAGCCGAAGGGACAGCGACTATGGCTACACCTTC	CASSRRDSDYGYTF
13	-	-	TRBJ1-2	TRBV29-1	TGCAGCGTTGAATGGCGGGCAAACTATGGCTACACCTTC	CSVEWRANYGYTF
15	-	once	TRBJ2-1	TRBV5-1	TGCGCCAGCAGCTTGGTTAGTAGCGGATACAATGAGCAGTTCTTC	CASSLVSSGYNEQFF
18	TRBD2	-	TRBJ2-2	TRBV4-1	TGCGCCAGCAGCCAAATGGGGCTGACTAGCGGGAACACCGGGGAGCTGTTTTTT	CASSQMGLTSGNTGELFF
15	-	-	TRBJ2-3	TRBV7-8	TGTGCCAGCAGCTTAATTGAATCGGGCACAGATACGCAGTATTTT	CASSLIESGTDTQYF
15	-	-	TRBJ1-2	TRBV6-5	TGTGCCAGCAGTCGACCAGCCACGGGGATCTATGGCTACACCTTC	CASSRPATGIYGYTF